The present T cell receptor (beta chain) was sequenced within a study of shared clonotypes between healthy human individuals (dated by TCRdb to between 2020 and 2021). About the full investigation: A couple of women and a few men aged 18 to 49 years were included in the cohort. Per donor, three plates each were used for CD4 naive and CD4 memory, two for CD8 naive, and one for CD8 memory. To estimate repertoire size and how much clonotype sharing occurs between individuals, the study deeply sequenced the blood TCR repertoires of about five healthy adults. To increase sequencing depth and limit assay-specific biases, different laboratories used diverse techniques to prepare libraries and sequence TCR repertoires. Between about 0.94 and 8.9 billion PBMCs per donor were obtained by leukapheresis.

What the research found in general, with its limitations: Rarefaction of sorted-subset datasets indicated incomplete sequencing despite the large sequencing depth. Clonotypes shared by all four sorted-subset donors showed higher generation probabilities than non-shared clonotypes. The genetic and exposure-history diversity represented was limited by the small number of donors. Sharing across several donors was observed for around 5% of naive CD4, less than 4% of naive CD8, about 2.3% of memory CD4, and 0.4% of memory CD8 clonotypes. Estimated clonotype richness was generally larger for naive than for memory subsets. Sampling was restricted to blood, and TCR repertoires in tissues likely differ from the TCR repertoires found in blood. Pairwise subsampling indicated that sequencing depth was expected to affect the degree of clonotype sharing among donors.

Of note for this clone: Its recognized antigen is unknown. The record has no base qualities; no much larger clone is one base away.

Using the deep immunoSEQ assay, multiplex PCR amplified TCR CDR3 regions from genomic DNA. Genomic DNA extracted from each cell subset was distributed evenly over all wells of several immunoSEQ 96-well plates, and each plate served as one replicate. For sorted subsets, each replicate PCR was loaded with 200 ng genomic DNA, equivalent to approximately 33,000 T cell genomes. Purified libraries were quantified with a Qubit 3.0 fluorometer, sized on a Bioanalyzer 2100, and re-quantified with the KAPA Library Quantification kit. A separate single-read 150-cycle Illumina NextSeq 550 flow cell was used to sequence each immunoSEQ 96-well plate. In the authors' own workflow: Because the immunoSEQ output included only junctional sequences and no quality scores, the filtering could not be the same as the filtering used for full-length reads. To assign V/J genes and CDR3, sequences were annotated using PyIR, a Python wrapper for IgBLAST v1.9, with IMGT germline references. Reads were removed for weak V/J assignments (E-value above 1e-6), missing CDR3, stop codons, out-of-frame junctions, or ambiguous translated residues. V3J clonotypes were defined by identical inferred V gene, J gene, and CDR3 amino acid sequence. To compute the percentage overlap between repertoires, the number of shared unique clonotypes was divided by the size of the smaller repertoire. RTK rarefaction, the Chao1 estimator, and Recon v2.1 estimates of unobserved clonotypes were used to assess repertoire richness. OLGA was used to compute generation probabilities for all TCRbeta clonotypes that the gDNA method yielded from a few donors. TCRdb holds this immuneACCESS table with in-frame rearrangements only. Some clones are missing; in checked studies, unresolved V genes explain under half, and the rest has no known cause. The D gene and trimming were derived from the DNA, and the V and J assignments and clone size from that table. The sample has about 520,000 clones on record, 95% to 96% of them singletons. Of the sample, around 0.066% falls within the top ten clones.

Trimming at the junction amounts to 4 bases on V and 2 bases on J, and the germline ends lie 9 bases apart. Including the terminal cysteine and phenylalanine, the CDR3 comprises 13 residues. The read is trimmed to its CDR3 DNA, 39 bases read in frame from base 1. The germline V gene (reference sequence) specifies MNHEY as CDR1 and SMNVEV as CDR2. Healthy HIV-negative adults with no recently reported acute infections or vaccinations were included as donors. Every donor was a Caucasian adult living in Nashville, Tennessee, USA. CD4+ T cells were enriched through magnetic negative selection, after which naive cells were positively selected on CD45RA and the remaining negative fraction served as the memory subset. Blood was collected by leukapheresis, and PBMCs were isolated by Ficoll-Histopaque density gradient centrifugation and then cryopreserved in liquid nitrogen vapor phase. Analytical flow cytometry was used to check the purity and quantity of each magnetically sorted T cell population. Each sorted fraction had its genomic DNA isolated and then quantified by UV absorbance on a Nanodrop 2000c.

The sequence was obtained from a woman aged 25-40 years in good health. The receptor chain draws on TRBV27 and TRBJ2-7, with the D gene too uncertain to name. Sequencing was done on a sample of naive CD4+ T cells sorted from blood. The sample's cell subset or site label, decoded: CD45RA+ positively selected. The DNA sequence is TGTGCCAGCAGTTCGGGTGGAACCTACGAGCAGTACTTC. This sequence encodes CASSSGGTYEQYF.